This T cell receptor beta chain is drawn from a study of CD8+CD57+ T cells in acquired aplastic anemia. At the level of the study: Mean yield of DNA from sorted CD4+ and CD8+ cells was 2.5 to 4 ug.

Previously, flow cytometry had revealed CD8+CD57+ cell expansion in the patients chosen for sequencing. Germline V gene data show CDR1 as SGHDN and CDR2 as FVKESK. The CDR3 is 16 residues long. The V gene lost 1 base and the J gene lost 6 bases, with 13 bases spanning the gap. For CDR3 and TCR beta VDJ profiling, genomic DNA was the template used. TCRdb recomputed calls from the reads with MiXCR, one row per CDR3 protein. Of 260,000 or so distinct CDR3 sequences in the sample, about 44% were seen once. This sequence joins TRBV14 and TRBJ1-6; D is possibly TRBD1 (5 bases). The receptor's source is a human donor with aplastic anemia. Sequenced sample: sorted CD4+, CD8+, or CD8+CD57+ T cells (not recorded which) from PBMCs. The CDR3 sequence: CASSQALVGLNSPLHF. The CDR3 DNA reads TGTGCCAGCAGCCAAGCTTTGGTGGGGCTTAATTCACCCCTCCACTTT. The whole variable domain, remainder taken from reference TRBV14 and TRBJ1-6, is EAGVTQFPSHSVIEKGQTVTLRCDPISGHDNLYWYRRVMGKEIKFLLHFVKESKQDESGMPNNRFLAERTGGTYSTLKVQPAELEDSGVYFCASSQALVGLNSPLHFGNGTRLTVT.